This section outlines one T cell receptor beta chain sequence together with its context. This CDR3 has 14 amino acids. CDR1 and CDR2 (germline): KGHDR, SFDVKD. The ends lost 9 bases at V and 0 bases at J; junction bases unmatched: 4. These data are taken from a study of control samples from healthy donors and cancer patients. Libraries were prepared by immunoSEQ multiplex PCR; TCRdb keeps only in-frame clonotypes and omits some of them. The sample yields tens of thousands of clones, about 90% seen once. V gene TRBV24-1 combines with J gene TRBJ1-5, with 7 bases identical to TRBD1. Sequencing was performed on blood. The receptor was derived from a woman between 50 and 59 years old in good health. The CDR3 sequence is CATGDSNSNQPQHF. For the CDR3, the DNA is TGTGCCACCGGGGACAGCAATAGCAATCAGCCCCAGCATTTT.